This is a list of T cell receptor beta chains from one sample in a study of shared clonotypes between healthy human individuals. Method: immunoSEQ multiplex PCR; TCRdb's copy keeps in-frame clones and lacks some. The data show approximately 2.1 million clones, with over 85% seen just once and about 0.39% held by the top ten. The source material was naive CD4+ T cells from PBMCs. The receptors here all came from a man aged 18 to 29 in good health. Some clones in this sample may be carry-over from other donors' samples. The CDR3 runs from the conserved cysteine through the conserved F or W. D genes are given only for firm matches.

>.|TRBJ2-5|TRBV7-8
CASSRSGEETQYF
TGTGCCAGCAGCAGATCGGGGGAAGAGACCCAGTACTTC
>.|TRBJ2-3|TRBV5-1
CASSNPGGALDTQYF
TGCGCCAGCAGCAATCCCGGTGGAGCGCTGGATACGCAGTATTTT
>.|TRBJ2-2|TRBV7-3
CASSPTTAAGELFF
TGTGCCAGCAGCCCCACGACTGCGGCCGGGGAGCTGTTTTTT
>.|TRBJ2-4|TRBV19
CASSIGAGAVGIQYF
TGTGCCAGTAGTATAGGGGCAGGGGCGGTAGGCATTCAGTACTTC
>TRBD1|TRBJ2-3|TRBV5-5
CASSRSGTGSLFTDTQYF
TGTGCCAGCAGCCGATCGGGGACAGGGAGCCTATTCACAGATACGCAGTATTTT
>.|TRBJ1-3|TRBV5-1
CASSSGPLPGNTIYF
TGCGCCAGCAGCTCGGGGCCCCTACCTGGAAACACCATATATTTT
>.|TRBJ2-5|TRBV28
CASSLSPQETQYF
TGTGCCAGCAGTTTGAGTCCCCAAGAGACCCAGTACTTC
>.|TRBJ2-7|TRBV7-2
CASSLAPLAQYF
TGTGCCAGCAGCTTAGCGCCCCTGGCGCAGTACTTC
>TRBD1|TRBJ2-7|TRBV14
CASSGDRGNLPYEQYF
TGTGCCAGCAGCGGGGACAGGGGGAACCTGCCCTACGAGCAGTACTTC
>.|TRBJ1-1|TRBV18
CASSPTRQNTEAFF
TGTGCCAGCTCACCGACCCGCCAGAACACTGAAGCTTTCTTT
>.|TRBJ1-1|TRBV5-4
CASSYKNTEAFF
TGTGCCAGCAGCTATAAGAACACTGAAGCTTTCTTT